The clone carrying this T cell receptor beta chain was recorded once. The data were obtained in a study of CD8+CD57+ T cells in acquired aplastic anemia. Across the study: Sorted CD4+ plus CD8+ cells gave DNA averaging about 3.2 ug.

For CDR3 and TCR beta VDJ profiling, genomic DNA was the template used. TCRdb passed the reads through MiXCR, listing each CDR3 protein once. This table has hundreds of thousands of distinct CDR3 sequences, around 32% appearing once. The V end lost 3 bases, the J end lost 8 bases, and 11 bases lay between the germline ends. This CDR3 contains 13 residues. CDR1 and CDR2 from the germline V gene are LNHDA and SQIVND (reference sequence). Patients picked for sequencing had shown CD8+CD57+ cell expansion detected by flow cytometry. Sequencing was carried out using sorted CD4+, CD8+, or CD8+CD57+ T cells (not recorded which) from PBMCs. The sequence derives from a human donor with aplastic anemia. The chain carries TRBV19 and TRBJ2-1; D gene uncertain. The CDR3 region has the DNA TGTGCCAGTAGTATTTCTGGGTACGATGAGCAGTTCTTC. Translating it yields CASSISGYDEQFF.